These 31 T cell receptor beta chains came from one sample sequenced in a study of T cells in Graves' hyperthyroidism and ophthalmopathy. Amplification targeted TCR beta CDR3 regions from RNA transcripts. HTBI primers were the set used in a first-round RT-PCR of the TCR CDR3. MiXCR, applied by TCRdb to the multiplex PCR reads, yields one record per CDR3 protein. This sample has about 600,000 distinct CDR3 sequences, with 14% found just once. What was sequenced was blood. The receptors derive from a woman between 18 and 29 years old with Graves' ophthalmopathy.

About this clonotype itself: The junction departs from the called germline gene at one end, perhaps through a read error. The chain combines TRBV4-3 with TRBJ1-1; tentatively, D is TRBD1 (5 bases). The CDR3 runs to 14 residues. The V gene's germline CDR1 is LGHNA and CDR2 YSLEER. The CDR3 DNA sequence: TGCGCCAGCAGCCTTCAGGGAGCGGACACTGAAGCTCTCTTT. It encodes CASSLQGADTEALF.

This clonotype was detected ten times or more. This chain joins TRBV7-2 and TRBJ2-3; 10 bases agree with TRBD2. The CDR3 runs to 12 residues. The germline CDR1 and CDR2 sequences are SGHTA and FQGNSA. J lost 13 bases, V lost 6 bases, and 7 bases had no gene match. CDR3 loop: CASSSGLAVEYF. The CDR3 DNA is TGTGCCAGCAGTTCCGGACTAGCGGTGGAGTATTTT.

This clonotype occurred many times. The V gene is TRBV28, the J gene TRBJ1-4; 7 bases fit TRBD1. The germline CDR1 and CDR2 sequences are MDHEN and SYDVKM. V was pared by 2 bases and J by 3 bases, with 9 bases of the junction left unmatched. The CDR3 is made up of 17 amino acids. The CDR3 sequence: CASSLLTVQGPNEKLFF. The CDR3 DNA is TGTGCCAGCAGTTTACTCACCGTACAGGGGCCTAATGAAAAACTGTTTTTT.

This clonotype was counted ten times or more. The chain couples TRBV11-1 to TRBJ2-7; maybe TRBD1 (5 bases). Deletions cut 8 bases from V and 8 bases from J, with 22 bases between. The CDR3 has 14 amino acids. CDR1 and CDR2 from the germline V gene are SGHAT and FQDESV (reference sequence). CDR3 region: CASGGPPENRKQYF. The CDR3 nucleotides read TGTGCCAGCGGCGGCCCCCCCGAGAACAGGAAGCAGTACTTC.

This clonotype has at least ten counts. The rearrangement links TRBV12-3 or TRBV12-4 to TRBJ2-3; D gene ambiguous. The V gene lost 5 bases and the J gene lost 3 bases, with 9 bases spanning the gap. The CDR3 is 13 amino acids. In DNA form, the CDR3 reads TGTGCCAGCAGTGCGGAGAGAACAGATACGCAGTATTTT. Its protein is CASSAERTDTQYF.

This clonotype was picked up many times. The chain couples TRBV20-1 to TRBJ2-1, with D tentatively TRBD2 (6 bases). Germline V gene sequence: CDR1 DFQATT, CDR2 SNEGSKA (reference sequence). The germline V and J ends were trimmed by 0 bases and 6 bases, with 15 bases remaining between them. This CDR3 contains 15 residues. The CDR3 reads CSAREGIGTFNEQFF. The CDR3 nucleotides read TGCAGTGCTAGAGAGGGGATCGGGACTTTCAATGAGCAGTTCTTC.

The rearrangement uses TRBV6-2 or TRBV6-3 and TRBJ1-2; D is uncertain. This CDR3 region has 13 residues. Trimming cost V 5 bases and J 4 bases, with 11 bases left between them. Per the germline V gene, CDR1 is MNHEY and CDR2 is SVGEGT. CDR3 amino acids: CASSAEERYGYTF. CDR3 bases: TGTGCCAGCAGTGCCGAGGAGCGCTATGGCTACACCTTC.

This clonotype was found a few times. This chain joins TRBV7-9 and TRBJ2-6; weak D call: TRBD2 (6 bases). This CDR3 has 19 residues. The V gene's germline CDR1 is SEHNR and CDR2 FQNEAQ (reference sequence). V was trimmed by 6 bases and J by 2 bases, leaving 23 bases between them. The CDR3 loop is CASRSPASGVPAGANVLTF. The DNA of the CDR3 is TGTGCCAGCAGATCACCCGCTTCGGGGGTCCCCGCTGGGGCCAACGTCCTGACTTTC.

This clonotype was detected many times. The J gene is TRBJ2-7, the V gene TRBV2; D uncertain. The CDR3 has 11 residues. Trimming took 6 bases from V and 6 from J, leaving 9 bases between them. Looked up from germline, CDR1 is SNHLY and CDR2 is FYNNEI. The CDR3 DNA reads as TGTGCCAGCAGGCCGTATCTCGAGCAGTACTTC. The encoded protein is CASRPYLEQYF.

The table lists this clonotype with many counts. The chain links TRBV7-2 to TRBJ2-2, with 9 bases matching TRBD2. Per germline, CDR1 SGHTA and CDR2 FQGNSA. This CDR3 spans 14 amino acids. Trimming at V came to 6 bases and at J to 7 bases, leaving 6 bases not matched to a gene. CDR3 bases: TGTGCCAGCAGAGGGACTAGCATCGGCGGGGAGCTGTTTTTT. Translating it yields CASRGTSIGGELFF.

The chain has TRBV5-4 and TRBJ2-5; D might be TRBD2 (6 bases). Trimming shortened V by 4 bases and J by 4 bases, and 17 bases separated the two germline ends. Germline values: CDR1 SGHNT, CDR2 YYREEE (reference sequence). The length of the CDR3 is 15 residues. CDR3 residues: CASSRLATVGETQYF. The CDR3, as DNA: TGTGCCAGCAGCCGGCTAGCGACGGTTGGAGAGACCCAGTACTTC. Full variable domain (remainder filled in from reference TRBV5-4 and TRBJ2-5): ETGVTQSPTHLIKTRGQQVTLRCSSQSGHNTVSWYQQALGQGPQFIFQYYREEENGRGNFPPRFSGLQFPNYSSELNVNALELDDSALYLCASSRLATVGETQYFGPGTRLLVL.

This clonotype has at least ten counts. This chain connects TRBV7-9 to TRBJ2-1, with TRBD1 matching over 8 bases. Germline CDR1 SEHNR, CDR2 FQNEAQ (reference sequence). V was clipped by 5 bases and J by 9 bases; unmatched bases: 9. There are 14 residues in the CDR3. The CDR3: CASSSPGQEGEQFF. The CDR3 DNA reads TGTGCCAGCAGCAGTCCGGGACAGGAGGGTGAGCAGTTCTTC. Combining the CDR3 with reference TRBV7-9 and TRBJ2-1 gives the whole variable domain DTGVSQNPRHKITKRGQNVTFRCDPISEHNRLYWYRQTLGQGPEFLTYFQNEAQLEKSRLLSDRFSAERPKGSFSTLEIQRTEQGDSAMYLCASSSPGQEGEQFFGPGTRLTVL.

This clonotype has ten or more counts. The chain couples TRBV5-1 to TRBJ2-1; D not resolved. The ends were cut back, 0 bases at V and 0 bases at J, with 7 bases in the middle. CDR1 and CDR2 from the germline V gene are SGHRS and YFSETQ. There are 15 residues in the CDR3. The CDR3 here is CASSLDGNSYNEQFF. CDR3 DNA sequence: TGCGCCAGCAGCTTGGACGGAAACTCCTACAATGAGCAGTTCTTC.

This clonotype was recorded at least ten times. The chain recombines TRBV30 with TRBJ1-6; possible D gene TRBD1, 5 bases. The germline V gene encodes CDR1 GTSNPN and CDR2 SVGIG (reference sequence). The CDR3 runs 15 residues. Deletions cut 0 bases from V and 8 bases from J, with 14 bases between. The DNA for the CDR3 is TGTGCCTGGAGTGTACTTGGGCAGGGCGATTCACCCCTCCACTTT. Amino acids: CAWSVLGQGDSPLHF.

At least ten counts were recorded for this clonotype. The DNA for the CDR3 is TGTGCCAGCAGTCTCATAGCGGGCTCCTACAATGAGCAGTTCTTC. Encoded protein: CASSLIAGSYNEQFF. This chain joins TRBV6-2 or TRBV6-3 and TRBJ2-1; TRBD2 matches 7 bases. V gave up 5 bases and J gave up 0 bases; unmatched junction bases: 4. The CDR3 spans 15 residues. Germline lookup yields CDR1 MNHEY and CDR2 SVGEGT.

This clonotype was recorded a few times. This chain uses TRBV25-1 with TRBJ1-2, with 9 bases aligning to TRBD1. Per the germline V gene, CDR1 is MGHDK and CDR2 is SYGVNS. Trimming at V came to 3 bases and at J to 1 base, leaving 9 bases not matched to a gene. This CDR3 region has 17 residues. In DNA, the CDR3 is TGTGCCAGCAGTGACCGAATCGGACAGGGGCGTAACTATGGCTACACCTTC. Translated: CASSDRIGQGRNYGYTF.

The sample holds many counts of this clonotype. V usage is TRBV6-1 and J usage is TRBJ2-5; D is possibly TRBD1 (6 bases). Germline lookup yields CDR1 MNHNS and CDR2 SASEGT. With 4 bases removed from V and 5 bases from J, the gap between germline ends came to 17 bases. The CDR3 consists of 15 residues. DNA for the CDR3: TGTGCCAGCAGTGTCCAATTCACAGGGAAGGAGACCCAGTACTTC. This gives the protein CASSVQFTGKETQYF.

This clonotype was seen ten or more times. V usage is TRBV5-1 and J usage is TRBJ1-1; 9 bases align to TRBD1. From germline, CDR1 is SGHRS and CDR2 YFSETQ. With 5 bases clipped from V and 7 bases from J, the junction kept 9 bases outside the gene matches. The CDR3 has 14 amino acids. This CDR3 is CASRPTGGAGEAFF. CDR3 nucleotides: TGCGCCAGCAGACCCACAGGGGGCGCGGGTGAAGCTTTCTTT.

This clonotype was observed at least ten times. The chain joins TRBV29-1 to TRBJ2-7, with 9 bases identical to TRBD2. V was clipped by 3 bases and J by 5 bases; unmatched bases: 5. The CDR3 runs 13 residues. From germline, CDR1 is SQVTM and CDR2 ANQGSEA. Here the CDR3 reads CSVDPAGGHEQYF. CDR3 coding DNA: TGCAGCGTTGATCCAGCGGGAGGTCACGAGCAGTACTTC.

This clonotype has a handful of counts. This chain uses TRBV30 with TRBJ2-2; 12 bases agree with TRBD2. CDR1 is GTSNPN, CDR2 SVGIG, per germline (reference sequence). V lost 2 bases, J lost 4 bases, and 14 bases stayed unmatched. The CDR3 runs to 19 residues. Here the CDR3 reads CAWSPPGLAGGQGTGELFF. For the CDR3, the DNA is TGTGCCTGGAGTCCTCCGGGACTAGCGGGTGGTCAGGGCACCGGGGAGCTGTTTTTT.

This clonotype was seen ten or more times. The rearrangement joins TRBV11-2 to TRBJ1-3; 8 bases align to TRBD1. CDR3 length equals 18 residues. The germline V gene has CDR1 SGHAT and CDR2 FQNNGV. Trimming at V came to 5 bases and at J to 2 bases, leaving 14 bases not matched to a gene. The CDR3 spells CASSQRGHGQGPGNTIYF. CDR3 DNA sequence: TGTGCCAGCAGCCAAAGGGGCCACGGACAGGGACCTGGAAACACCATATATTTT. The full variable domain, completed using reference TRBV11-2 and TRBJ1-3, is EAGVAQSPRYKIIEKRQSVAFWCNPISGHATLYWYQQILGQGPKLLIQFQNNGVVDDSQLPKDRFSAERLKGVDSTLKIQPAKLEDSAVYLCASSQRGHGQGPGNTIYFGEGSWLTVV.

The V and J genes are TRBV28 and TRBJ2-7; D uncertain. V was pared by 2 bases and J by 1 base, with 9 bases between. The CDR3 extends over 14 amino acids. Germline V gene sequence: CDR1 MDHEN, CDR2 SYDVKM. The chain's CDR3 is CASSLRSLSYEQYF. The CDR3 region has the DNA TGTGCCAGCAGTTTAAGGTCTCTATCCTACGAGCAGTACTTC.

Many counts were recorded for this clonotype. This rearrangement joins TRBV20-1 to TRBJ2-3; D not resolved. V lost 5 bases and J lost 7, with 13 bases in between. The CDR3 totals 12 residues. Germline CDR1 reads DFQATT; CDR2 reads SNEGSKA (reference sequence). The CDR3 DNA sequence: TGCAGTGCTCCCGATATTTTGAATACGCAGTATTTT. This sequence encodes CSAPDILNTQYF.

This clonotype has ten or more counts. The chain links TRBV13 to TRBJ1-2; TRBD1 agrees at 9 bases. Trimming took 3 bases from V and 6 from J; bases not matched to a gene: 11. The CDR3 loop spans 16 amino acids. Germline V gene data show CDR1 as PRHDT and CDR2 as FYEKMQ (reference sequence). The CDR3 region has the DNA TGTGCCAGCAGCTTGGTCCGGGACAGGGTGTCGGATGGCTACACCTTC. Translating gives CASSLVRDRVSDGYTF.

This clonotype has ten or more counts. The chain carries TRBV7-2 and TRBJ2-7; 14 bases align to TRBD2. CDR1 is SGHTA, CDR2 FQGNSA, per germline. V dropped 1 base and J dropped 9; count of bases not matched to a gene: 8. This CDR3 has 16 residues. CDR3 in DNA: TGTGCCAGCAGCTTAGGAGGGGGACTAGCGGGAGTCGGGCAGTACTTC. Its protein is CASSLGGGLAGVGQYF. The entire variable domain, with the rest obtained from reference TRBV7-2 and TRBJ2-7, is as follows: GAGVSQSPSNKVTEKGKDVELRCDPISGHTALYWYRQSLGQGLEFLIYFQGNSAPDKSGLPSDRFSAERTGGSVSTLTIQRTQQEDSAVYLCASSLGGGLAGVGQYFGPGTRLTVT.

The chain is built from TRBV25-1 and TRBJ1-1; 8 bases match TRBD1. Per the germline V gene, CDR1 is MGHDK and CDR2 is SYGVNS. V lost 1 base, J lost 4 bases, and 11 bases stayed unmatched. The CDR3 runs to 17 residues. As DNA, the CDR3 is TGTGCCAGCAGTGAATCGCCCCCCCGACAGGGGAGCACTGAAGCTTTCTTT. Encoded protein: CASSESPPRQGSTEAFF.

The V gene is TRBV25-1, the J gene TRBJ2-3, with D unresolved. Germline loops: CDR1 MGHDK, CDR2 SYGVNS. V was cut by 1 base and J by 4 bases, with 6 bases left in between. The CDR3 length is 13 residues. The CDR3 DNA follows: TGTGCCAGCAGTGAATCCGTTGCAGATACGCAGTATTTT. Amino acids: CASSESVADTQYF.

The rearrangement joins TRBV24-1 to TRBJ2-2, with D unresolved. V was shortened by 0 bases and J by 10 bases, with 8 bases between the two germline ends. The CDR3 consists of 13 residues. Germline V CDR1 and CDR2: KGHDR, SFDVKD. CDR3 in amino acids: CATSDLPAAELFF. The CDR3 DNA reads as TGTGCCACCAGTGATTTGCCCGCGGCGGAGCTGTTTTTT.

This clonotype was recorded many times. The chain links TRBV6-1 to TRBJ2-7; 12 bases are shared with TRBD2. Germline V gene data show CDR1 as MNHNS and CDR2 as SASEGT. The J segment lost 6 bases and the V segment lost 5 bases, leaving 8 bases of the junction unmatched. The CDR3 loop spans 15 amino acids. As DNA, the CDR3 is TGTGCCAGCAGTCCCCGAGGGACTAGCGGGCCCGAGCAGTACTTC. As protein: CASSPRGTSGPEQYF.

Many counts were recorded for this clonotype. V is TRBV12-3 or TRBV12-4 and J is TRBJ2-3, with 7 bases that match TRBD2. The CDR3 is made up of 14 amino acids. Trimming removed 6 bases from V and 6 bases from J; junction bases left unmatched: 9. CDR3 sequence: CASSPTRSGDTQYF. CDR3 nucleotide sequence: TGTGCCAGCAGCCCTACCCGTAGCGGGGATACGCAGTATTTT.

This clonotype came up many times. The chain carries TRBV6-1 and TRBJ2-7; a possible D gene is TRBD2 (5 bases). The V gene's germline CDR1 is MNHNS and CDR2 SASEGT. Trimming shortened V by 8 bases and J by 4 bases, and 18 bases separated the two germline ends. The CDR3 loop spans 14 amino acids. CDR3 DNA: TGTGCCAGCGCCGTAGCGTTATTGGATTACGAGCAGTACTTC. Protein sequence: CASAVALLDYEQYF.